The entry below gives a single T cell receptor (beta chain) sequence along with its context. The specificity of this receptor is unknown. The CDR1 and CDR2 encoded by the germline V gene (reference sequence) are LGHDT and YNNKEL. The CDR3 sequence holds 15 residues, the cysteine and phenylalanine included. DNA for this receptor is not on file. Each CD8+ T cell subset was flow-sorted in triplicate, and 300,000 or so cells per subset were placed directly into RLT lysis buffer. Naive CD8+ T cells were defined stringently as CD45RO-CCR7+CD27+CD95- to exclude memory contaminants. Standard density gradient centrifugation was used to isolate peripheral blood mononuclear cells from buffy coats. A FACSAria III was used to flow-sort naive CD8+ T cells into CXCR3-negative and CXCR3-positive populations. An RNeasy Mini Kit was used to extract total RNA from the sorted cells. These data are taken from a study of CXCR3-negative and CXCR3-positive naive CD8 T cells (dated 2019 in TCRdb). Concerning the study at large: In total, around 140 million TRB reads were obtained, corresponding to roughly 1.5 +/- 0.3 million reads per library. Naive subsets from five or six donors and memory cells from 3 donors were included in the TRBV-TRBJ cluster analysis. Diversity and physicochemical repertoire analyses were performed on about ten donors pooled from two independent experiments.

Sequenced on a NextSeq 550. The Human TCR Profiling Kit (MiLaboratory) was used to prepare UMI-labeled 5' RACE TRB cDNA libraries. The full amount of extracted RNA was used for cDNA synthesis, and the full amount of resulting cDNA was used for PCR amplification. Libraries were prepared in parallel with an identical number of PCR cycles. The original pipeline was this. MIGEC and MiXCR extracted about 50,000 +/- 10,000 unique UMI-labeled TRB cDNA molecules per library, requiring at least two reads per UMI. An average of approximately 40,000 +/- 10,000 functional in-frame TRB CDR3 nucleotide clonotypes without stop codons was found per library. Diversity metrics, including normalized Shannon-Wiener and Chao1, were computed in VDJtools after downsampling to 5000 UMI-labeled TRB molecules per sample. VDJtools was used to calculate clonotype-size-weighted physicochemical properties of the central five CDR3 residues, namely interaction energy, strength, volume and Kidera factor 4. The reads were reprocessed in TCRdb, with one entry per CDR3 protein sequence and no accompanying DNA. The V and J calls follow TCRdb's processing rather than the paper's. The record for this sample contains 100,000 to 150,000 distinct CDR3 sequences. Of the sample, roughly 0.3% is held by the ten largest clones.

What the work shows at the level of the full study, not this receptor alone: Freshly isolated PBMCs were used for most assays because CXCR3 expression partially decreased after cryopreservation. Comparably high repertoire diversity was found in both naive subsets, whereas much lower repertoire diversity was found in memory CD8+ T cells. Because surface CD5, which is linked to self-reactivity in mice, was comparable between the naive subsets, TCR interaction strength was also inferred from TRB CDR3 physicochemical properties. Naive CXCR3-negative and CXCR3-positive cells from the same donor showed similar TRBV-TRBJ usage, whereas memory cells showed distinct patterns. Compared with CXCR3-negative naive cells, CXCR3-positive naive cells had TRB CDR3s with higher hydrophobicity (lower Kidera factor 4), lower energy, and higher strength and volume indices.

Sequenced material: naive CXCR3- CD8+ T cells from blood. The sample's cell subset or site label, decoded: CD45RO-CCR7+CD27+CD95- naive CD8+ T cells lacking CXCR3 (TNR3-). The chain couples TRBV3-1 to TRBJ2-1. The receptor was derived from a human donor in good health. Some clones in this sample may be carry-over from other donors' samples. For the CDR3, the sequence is CASSPEVSSYNEQFF.